This TCR beta chain was retrieved from a study of vaccination effects on CD4 cells after COVID-19. The ends were cut back, 5 bases at V and 7 bases at J, with 9 bases in the middle. The CDR3 is 13 residues long. CDR1 is SEHNR and CDR2 is FQNEAQ in the germline V gene (reference sequence). Researchers isolated CD4+ T cells once around 11 days of culture had elapsed. Vaccination of participants consisted of two doses of either the BNT162b2 or mRNA-1273 vaccine. Here immunoSEQ multiplex PCR was the method, and the copy in TCRdb shows in-frame clones only, minus some. The repertoire includes around 66,000 clones, about 67% of them detected once, and 2% to 2.5% sits in the top ten. As regards this clone: Its antigen is undetermined.

The source material was CD4+ T cells from PBMCs cultured without peptide, sampled after COVID-19 vaccination. The chain links TRBV7-9 to TRBJ1-6, with D unclear. This TCR derives from a human donor who received a COVID-19 vaccine. DNA for the CDR3: TGTGCCAGCAGCCGAGTGGGGAATTCACCCCTCCACTTT. Its translation is CASSRVGNSPLHF.